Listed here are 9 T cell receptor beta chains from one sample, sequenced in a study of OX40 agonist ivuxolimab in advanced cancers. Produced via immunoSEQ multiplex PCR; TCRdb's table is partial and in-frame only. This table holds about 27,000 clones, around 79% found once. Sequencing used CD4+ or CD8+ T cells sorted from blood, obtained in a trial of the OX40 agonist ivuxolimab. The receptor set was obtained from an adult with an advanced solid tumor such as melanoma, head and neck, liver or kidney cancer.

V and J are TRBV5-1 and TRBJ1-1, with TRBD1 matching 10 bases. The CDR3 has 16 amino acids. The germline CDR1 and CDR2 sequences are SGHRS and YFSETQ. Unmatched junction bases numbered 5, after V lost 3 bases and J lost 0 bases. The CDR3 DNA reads TGCGCCAGCAGCTCTCCGGGACAGGGGTTGAACACTGAAGCTTTCTTT. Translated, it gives CASSSPGQGLNTEAFF.

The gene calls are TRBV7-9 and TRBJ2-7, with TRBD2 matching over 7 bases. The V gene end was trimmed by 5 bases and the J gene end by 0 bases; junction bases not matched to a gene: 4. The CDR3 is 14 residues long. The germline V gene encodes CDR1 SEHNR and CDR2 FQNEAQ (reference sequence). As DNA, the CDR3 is TGTGCCAGCAGCGACAGCGGGACCTCCTACGAGCAGTACTTC. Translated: CASSDSGTSYEQYF.

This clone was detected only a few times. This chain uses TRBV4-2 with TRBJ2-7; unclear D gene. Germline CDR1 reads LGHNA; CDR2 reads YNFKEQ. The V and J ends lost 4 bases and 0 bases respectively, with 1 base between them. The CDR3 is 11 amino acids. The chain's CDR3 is CASSLSYEQYF. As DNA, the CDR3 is TGTGCCAGCAGCCTCTCCTACGAGCAGTACTTC.

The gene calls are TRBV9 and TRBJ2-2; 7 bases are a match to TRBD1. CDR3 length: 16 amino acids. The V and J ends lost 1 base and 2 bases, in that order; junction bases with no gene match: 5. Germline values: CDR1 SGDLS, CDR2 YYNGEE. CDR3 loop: CASSVYGTDNTGELFF. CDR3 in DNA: TGTGCCAGCAGCGTATACGGGACAGATAACACCGGGGAGCTGTTTTTT. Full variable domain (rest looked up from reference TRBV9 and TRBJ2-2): DSGVTQTPKHLITATGQRVTLRCSPRSGDLSVYWYQQSLDQGLQFLIQYYNGEERAKGNILERFSAQQFPDLHSELNLSSLELGDSALYFCASSVYGTDNTGELFFGEGSRLTVL.

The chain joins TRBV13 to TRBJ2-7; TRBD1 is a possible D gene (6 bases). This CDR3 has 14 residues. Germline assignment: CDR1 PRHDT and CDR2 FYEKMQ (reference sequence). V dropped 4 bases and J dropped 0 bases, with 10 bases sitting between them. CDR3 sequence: CASSSYRASYEQYF. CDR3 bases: TGTGCCAGCAGCTCTTACAGGGCCTCCTACGAGCAGTACTTC.

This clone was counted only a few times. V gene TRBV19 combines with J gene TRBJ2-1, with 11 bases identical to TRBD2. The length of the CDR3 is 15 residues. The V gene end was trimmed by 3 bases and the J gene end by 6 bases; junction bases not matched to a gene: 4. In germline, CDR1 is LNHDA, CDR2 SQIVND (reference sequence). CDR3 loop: CASSILAGGGNEQFF. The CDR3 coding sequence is TGTGCCAGTAGTATCCTAGCGGGAGGCGGCAATGAGCAGTTCTTC.

CDR3 nucleotide sequence: TGTGCCAGCAGCGCAAGCGGGGGCCACGGGTACGAGCAGTACTTC. As protein: CASSASGGHGYEQYF. The gene calls are TRBV9 and TRBJ2-7; 8 bases agree with TRBD2. Germline V gives CDR1 SGDLS, CDR2 YYNGEE. Trimming cost V 3 bases and J 4 bases; bases outside gene matches: 9. The CDR3 spans 15 residues.

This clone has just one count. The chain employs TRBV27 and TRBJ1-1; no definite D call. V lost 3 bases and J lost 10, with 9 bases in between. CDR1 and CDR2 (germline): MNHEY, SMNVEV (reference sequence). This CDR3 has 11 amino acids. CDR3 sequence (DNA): TGTGCCAGCAGTTTCACAGTGAGAGCTTTCTTT. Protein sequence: CASSFTVRAFF.

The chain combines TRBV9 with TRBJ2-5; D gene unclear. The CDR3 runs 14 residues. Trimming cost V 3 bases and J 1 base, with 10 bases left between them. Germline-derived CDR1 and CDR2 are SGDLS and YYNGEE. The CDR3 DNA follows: TGTGCCAGCAGCGATACTACGGCCCAAGAGACCCAGTACTTC. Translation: CASSDTTAQETQYF.